This TCR beta chain was sequenced in a study of blood T cells in healthy people across ages. The CDR3 consists of 14 residues. V shed 3 bases, J shed 3 bases, and the junction held 5 bases outside the gene matches. Germline CDR1 is SGHVS and CDR2 is FNYEAQ. Study observations and caveats: The unsorted PBMCs prevented any conclusive comparison of naive versus antigen-experienced cells.

This clonotype was seen only a few times. Its antigen is currently unknown. Primers used in a second PCR of roughly 6 to 12 cycles were a sample-barcoded 5' primer and a J-beta primer mix. TCRdb analysed the 5' RACE reads with MiXCR anew, one entry per CDR3 protein. The sample has around 2 million distinct CDR3 sequences; about two fifths are singletons. The sequenced sample was blood. The V gene is TRBV7-6, the J gene TRBJ2-7, with TRBD1 identical over 7 bases. This TCR was recovered from a human donor in good health. The CDR3 reads CASSLGQQVYEQYF. As DNA, the CDR3 is TGTGCCAGCAGCTTGGGACAGCAAGTCTACGAGCAGTACTTC.